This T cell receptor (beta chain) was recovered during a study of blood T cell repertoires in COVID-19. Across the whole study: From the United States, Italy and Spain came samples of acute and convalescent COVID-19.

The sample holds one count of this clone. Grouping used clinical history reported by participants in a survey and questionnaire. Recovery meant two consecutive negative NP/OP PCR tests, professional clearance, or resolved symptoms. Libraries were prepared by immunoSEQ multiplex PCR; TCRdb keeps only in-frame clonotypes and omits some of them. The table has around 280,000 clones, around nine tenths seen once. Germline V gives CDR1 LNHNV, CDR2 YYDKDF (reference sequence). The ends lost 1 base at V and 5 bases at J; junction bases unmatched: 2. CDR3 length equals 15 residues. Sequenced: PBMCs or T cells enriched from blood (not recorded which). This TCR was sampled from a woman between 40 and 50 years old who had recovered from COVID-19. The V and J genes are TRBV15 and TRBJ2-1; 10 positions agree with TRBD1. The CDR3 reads CATSRAGQGNNEQFF. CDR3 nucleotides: TGTGCCACCAGCAGAGCGGGACAGGGGAACAATGAGCAGTTCTTC.